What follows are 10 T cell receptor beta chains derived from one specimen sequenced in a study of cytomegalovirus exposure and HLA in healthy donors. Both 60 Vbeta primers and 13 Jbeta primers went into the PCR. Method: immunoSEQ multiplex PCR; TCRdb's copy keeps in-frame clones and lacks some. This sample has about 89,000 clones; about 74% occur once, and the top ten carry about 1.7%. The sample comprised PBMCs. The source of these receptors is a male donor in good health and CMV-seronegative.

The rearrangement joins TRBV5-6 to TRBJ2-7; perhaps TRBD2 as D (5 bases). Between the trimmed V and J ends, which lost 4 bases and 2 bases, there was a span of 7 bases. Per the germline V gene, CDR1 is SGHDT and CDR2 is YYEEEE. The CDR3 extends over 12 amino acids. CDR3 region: CASSPGAYEQYF. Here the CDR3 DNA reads TGTGCCAGCAGCCCCGGGGCCTACGAGCAGTACTTC.

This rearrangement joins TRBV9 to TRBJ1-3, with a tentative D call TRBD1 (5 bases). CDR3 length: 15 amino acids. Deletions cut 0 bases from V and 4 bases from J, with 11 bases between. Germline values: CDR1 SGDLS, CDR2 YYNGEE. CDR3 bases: TGTGCCAGCAGCGTAGTGGCAGGGTCCGGAAACACCATATATTTT. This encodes CASSVVAGSGNTIYF.

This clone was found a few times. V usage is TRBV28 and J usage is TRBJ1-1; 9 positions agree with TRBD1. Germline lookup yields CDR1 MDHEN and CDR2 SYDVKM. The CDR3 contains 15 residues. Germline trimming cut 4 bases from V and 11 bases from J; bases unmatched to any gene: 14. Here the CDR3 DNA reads TGTGCCAGCAGTTCCAACAGGGGGCTAGGTCGAGGGGCTTTCTTT. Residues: CASSSNRGLGRGAFF.

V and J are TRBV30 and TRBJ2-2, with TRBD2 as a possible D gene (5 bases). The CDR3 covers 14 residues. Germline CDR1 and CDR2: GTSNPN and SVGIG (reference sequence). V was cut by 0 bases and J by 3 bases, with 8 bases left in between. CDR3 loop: CAWSVTRYTGELFF. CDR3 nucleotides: TGTGCCTGGAGTGTCACTAGGTACACCGGGGAGCTGTTTTTT.

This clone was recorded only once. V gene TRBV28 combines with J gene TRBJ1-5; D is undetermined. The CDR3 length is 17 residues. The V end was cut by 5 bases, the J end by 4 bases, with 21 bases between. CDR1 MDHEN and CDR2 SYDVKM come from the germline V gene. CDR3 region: CASSLAPSRATNQPQHF. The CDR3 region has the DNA TGTGCCAGCAGTCTGGCCCCCTCGAGGGCCACGAATCAGCCCCAGCATTTT.

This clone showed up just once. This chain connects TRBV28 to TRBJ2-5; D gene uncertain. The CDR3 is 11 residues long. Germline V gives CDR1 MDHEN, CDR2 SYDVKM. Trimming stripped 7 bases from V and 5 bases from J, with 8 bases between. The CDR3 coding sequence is TGTGCCAGCATGGGCAGGGAGACCCAGTACTTC. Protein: CASMGRETQYF.

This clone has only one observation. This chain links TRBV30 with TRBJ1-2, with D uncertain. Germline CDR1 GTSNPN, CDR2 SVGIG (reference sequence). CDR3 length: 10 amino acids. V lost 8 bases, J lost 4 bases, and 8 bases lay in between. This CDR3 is CAHEGYGYTF. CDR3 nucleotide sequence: TGTGCCCACGAGGGCTATGGCTACACCTTC.

The CDR3 loop reads CASSYASGSLLGELFF. The DNA for the CDR3 is TGTGCCAGCAGTTACGCTAGCGGGAGCCTCCTCGGGGAGCTGTTTTTT. This chain uses TRBV6-5 with TRBJ2-2; 10 positions match TRBD2. Germline V CDR1 and CDR2: MNHEY, SVGAGI. V lost 2 bases, J lost 7 bases, and 7 bases stayed unmatched. This CDR3 is built from 16 residues.

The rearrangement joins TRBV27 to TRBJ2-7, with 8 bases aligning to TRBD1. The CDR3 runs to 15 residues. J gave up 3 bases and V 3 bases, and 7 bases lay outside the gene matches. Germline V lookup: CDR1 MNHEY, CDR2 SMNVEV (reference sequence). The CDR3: CASSFTGTGYYEQYF. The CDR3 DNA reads TGTGCCAGCAGTTTTACCGGGACAGGTTACTACGAGCAGTACTTC.

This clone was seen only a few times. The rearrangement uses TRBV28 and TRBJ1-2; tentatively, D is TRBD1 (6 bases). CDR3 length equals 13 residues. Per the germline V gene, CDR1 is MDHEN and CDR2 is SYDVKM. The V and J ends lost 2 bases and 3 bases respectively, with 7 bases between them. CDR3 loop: CASSLGGHYGYTF. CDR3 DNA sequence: TGTGCCAGCAGTTTAGGGGGCCACTATGGCTACACCTTC.